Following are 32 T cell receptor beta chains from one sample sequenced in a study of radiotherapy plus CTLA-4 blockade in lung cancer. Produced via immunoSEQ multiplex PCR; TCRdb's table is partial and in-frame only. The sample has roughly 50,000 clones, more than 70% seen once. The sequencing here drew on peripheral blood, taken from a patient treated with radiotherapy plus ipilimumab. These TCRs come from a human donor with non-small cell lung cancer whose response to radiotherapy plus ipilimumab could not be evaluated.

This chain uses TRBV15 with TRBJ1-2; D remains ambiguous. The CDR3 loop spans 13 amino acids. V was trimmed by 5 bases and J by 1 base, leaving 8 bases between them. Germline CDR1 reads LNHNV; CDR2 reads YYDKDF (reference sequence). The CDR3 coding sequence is TGTGCCACCAGCTGGGAGCTTAACTATGGCTACACCTTC. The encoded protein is CATSWELNYGYTF.

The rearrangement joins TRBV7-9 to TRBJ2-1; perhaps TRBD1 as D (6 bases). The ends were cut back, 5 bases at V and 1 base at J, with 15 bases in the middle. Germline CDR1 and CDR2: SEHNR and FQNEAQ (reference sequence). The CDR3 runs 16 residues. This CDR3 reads CASSPRRTESYNEQFF. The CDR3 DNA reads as TGTGCCAGCAGCCCTCGCAGGACAGAGTCCTACAATGAGCAGTTCTTC.

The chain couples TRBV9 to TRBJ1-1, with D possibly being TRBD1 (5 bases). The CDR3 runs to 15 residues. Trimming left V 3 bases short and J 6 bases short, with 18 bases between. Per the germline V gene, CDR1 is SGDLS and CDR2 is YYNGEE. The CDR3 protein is CASSDSRGVEAEAFF. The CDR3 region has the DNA TGTGCCAGCAGCGACTCCCGGGGGGTTGAGGCTGAAGCTTTCTTT.

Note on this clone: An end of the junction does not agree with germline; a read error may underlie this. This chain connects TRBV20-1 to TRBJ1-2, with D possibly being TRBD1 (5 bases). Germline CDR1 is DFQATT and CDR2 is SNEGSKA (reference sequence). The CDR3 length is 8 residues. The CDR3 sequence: CSARRGAF. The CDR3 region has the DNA TGCAGTGCTCGGAGGGGCGCCTTC.

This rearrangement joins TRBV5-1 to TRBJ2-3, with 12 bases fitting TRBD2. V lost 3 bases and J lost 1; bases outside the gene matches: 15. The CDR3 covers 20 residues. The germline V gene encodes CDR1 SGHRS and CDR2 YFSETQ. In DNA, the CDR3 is TGCGCCAGCAGCTGGCCCCCGCTAGCGGGGGGGTTGAGAGGCACAGATACGCAGTATTTT. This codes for CASSWPPLAGGLRGTDTQYF.

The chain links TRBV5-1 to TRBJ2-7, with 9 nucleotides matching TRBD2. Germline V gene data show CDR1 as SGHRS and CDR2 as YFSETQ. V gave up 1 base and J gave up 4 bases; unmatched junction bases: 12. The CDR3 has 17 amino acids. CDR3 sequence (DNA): TGCGCCAGCAGCTTGTTGGACGGACTAGCGCTTAGGTACGAGCAGTACTTC. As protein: CASSLLDGLALRYEQYF.

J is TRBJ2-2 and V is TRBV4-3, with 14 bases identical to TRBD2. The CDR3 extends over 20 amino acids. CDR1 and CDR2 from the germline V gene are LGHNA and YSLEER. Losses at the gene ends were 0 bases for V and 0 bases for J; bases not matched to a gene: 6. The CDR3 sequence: CASSQERLAGGAANTGELFF. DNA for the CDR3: TGCGCCAGCAGCCAAGAGAGACTAGCGGGGGGGGCCGCGAACACCGGGGAGCTGTTTTTT.

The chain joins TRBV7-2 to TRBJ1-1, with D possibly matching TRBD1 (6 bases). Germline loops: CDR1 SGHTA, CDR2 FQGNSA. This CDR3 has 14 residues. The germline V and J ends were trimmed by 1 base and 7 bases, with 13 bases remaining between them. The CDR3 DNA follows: TGTGCCAGCAGCTTAGAAGACGGACAGTATGAAGCTTTCTTT. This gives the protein CASSLEDGQYEAFF.

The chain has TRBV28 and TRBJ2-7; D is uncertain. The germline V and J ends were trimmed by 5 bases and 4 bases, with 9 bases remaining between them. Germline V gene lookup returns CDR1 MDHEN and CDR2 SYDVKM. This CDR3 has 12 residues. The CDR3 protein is CASSTDGYEQYF. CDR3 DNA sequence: TGTGCCAGCAGTACCGACGGGTACGAGCAGTACTTC.

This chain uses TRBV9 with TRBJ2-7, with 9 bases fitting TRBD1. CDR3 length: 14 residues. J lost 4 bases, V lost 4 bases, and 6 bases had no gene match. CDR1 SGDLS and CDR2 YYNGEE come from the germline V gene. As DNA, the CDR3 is TGTGCCAGCAGCCCGGGGACAGGGTTGTACGAGCAGTACTTC. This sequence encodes CASSPGTGLYEQYF.

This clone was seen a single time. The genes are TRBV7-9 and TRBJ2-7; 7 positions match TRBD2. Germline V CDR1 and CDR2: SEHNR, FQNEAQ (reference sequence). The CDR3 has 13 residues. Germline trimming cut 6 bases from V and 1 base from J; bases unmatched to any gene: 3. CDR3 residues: CASRNGRSYEQYF. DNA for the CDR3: TGTGCCAGCAGGAACGGGAGGTCCTACGAGCAGTACTTC.

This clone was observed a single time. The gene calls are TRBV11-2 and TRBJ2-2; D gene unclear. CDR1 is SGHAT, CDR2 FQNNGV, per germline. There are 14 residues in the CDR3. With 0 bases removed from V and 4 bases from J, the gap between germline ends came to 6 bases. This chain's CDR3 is CASSLETATGELFF. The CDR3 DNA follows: TGTGCCAGCAGCTTAGAAACTGCCACCGGGGAGCTGTTTTTT.

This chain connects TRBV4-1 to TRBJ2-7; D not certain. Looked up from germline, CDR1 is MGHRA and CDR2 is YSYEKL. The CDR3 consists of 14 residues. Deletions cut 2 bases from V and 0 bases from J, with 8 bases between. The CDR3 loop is CASSQYPSSYEQYF. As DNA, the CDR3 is TGCGCCAGCAGCCAATATCCTAGCTCCTACGAGCAGTACTTC.

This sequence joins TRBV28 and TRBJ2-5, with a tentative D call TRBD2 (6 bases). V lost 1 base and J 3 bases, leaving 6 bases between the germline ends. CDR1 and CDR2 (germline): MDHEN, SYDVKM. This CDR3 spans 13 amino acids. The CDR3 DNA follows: TGTGCCAGCAGTTTATCGGGAGAAGAGACCCAGTACTTC. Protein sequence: CASSLSGEETQYF.

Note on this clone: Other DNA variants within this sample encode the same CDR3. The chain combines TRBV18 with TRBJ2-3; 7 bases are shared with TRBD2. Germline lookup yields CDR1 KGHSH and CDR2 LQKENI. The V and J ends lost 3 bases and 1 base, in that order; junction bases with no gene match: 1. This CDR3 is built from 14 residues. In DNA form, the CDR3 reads TGTGCCAGCTCACCGGGGGGGGGCACAGATACGCAGTATTTT. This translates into CASSPGGGTDTQYF.

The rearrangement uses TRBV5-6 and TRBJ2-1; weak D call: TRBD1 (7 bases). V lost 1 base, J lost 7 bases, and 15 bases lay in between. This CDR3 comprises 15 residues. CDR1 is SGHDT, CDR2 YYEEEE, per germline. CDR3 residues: CASSLSQGGRNEQFF. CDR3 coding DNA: TGTGCCAGCAGCTTGAGTCAGGGGGGTCGAAATGAGCAGTTCTTC.

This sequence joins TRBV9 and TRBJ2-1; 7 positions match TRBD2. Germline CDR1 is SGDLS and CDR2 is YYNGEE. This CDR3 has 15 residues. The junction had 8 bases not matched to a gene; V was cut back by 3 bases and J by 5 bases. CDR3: CASSAPLAENNEQFF. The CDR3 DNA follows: TGTGCCAGCAGCGCCCCGCTAGCGGAGAACAATGAGCAGTTCTTC.

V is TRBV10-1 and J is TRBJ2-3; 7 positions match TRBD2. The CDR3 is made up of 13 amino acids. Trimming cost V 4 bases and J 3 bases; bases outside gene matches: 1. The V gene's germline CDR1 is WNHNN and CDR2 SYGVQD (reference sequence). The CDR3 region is CASSVGLTDTQYF. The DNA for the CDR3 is TGCGCCAGCAGTGTGGGACTAACAGATACGCAGTATTTT.

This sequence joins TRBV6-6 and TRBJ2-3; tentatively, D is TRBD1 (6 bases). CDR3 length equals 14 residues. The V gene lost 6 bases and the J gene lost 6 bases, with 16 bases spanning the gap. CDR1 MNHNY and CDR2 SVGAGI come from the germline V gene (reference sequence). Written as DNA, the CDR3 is TGTGCCAGCAGGCCCAATTCCAGGGGTGATACGCAGTATTTT. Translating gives CASRPNSRGDTQYF.

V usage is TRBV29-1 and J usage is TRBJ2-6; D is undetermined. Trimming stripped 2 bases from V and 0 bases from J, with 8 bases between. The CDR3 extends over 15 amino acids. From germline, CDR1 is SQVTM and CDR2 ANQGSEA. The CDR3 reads CSVEWHDSGANVLTF. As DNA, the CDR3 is TGCAGCGTTGAATGGCATGACTCTGGGGCCAACGTCCTGACTTTC.

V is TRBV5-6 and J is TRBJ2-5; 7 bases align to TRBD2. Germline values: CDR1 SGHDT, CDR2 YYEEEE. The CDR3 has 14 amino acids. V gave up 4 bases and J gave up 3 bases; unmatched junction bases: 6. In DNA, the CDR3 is TGTGCCAGCAGCGGCGGGACTACAAAAGAGACCCAGTACTTC. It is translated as CASSGGTTKETQYF. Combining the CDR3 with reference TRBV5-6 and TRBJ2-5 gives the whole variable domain DAGVTQSPTHLIKTRGQQVTLRCSPKSGHDTVSWYQQALGQGPQFIFQYYEEEERQRGNFPDRFSGHQFPNYSSELNVNALLLGDSALYLCASSGGTTKETQYFGPGTRLLVL.

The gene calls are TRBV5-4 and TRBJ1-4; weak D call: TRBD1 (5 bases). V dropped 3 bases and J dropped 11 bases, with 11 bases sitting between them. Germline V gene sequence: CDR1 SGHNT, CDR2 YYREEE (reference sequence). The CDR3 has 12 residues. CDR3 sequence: CASSSVRGKLFF. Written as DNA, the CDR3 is TGTGCCAGCAGCTCAGTTCGGGGGAAACTGTTTTTT.

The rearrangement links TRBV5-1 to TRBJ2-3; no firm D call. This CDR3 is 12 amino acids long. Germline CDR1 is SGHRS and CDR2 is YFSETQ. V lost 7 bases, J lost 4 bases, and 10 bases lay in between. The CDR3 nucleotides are TGCGCCAGCGCGCCCCAGGCAGATACGCAGTATTTT. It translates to CASAPQADTQYF.

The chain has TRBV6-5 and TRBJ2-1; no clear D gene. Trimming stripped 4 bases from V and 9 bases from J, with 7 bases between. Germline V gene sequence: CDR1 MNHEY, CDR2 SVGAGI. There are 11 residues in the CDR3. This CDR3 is CASSWLGEQFF. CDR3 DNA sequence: TGTGCCAGCAGTTGGCTAGGTGAGCAGTTCTTC.

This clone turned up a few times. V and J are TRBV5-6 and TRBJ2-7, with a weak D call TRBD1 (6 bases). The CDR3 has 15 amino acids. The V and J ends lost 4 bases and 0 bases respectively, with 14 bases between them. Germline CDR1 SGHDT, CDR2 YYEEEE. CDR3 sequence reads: CASSLMRQVSYEQYF. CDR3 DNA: TGTGCCAGCAGCCTTATGAGACAGGTCTCCTACGAGCAGTACTTC.

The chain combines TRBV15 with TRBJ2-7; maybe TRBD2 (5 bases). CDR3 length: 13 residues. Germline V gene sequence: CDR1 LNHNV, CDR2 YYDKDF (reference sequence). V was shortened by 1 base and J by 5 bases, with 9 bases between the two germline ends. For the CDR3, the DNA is TGTGCCACCAGCAGAGCCCTCGGGGACGAGCAGTACTTC. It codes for CATSRALGDEQYF.

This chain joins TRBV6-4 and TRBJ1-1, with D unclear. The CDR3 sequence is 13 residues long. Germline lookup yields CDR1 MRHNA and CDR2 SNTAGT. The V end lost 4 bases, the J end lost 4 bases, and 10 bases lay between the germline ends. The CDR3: CASSAEERTEAFF. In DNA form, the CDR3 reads TGTGCCAGCAGTGCGGAGGAGCGCACTGAAGCTTTCTTT.

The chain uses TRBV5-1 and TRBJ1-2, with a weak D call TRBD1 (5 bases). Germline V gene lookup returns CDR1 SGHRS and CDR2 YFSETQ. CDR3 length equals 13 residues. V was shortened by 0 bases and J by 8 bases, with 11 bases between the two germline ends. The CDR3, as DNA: TGCGCCAGCAGCTTGGTAGGGGATCACGGCTACACCTTC. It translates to CASSLVGDHGYTF.

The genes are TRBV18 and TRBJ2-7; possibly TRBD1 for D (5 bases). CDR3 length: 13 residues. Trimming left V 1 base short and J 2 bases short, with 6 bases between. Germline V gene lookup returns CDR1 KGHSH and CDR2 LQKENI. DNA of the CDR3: TGTGCCAGCTCACCACAGGGGACCTACGAGCAGTACTTC. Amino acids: CASSPQGTYEQYF.

The CDR3 is CASIRRLAGVLSYNEQFF. CDR3 sequence (DNA): TGTGCCAGCATCCGAAGGCTAGCGGGGGTTCTCTCCTACAATGAGCAGTTCTTC. The chain recombines TRBV27 with TRBJ2-1; 10 positions match TRBD2. Germline V gene sequence: CDR1 MNHEY, CDR2 SMNVEV (reference sequence). V was clipped by 7 bases and J by 0 bases; unmatched bases: 12. This CDR3 has 18 amino acids.

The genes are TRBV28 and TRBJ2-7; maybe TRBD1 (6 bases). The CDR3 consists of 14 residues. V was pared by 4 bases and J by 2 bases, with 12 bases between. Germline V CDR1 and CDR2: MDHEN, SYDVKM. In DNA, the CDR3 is TGTGCCAGCAGTTCCGGACAGTCTACCTACGAGCAGTACTTC. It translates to CASSSGQSTYEQYF.

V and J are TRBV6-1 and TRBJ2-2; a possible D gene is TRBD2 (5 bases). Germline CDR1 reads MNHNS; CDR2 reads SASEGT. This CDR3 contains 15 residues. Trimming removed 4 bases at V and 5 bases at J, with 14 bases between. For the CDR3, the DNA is TGTGCCAGCAGTGCCGCGGCCCCGGGAACCGGGGAGCTGTTTTTT. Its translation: CASSAAAPGTGELFF.